Following are 32 T cell receptor beta chains from one sample sequenced in a study of blood T cell repertoires in COVID-19. Method: immunoSEQ multiplex PCR; TCRdb's copy keeps in-frame clones and lacks some. The sample gives fewer than 90,000 clones, around 90% of which show up once; 15% is in the top ten. The sample consisted of peripheral blood. These receptors were collected from a male donor with acute or convalescent COVID-19.

The chain employs TRBV5-8 and TRBJ2-3, with unresolved D. The germline V gene encodes CDR1 SGHTS and CDR2 YDEGEE. The CDR3 length is 13 residues. V shed 4 bases and J shed 8 bases, with 14 bases lying between them. The CDR3 loop is CASSETRYGTQYF. In DNA form, the CDR3 reads TGTGCCAGCAGCGAAACCCGCTACGGTACGCAGTATTTT.

The CDR3: CASSGQGVRGYGYTF. DNA for the CDR3: TGTGCCAGCAGCGGACAGGGGGTTCGGGGCTATGGCTACACCTTC. V gene TRBV6-6 combines with J gene TRBJ1-2, with 10 bases matching TRBD1. V shed 6 bases, J shed 4 bases, and the junction held 8 bases outside the gene matches. CDR1 is MNHNY and CDR2 is SVGAGI in the germline V gene (reference sequence). The CDR3 covers 15 residues.

The chain couples TRBV14 to TRBJ2-5; 7 bases align to TRBD1. V trimming: 1 base; J trimming: 2 bases; junction bases outside the gene matches: 4. The length of the CDR3 is 15 residues. The germline gives CDR1 SGHDN, CDR2 FVKESK. CDR3 nucleotides: TGTGCCAGCAGCCAAGTAGGGGGCGGTCAAGAGACCCAGTACTTC. It codes for CASSQVGGGQETQYF.

The chain carries TRBV7-3 and TRBJ1-5; D perhaps matches TRBD1 (6 bases). The germline V gene encodes CDR1 SGHTA and CDR2 FQGTGA. The length of the CDR3 is 16 residues. V lost 5 bases and J lost 1, with 15 bases in between. CDR3 coding DNA: TGTGCCAGCAGCCCAAGAGCGGGGGCCAGCAATCAGCCCCAGCATTTT. It yields the protein CASSPRAGASNQPQHF. Full variable domain (outside the CDR3, taken from reference TRBV7-3 and TRBJ1-5): GAGVSQTPSNKVTEKGKYVELRCDPISGHTALYWYRQSLGQGPEFLIYFQGTGAADDSGLPNDRFFAVRPEGSVSTLKIQRTERGDSAVYLCASSPRAGASNQPQHFGDGTRLSIL.

The V gene is TRBV3-1 (or the pseudogene TRBV3-2), the J gene TRBJ2-7; D possibly corresponds to TRBD1 (6 bases). The CDR3 totals 15 residues. Germline V CDR1 and CDR2: LGHDT, YNNKEL (reference sequence). V shed 1 base and J shed 0 bases, with 10 bases lying between them. The CDR3 nucleotides are TGTGCCAGCAGCCAAGCCCAGGGGAGCTCCTACGAGCAGTACTTC. It encodes CASSQAQGSSYEQYF.

The chain links TRBV5-1 to TRBJ2-1; 10 bases match TRBD1. There are 15 residues in the CDR3. Germline V gives CDR1 SGHRS, CDR2 YFSETQ. Trimming cost V 4 bases and J 6 bases; bases outside gene matches: 7. CDR3 protein: CASSPGQGLSNEQFF. In nucleotides, the CDR3 is TGCGCCAGCAGCCCGGGACAGGGGCTATCCAATGAGCAGTTCTTC.

There are a few counts of this clone. V is TRBV6-2 or TRBV6-3 and J is TRBJ1-6, with D possibly TRBD1 on 6 matching bases. CDR1 and CDR2 (germline): MNHEY, SVGEGT. The CDR3 is 13 amino acids. V lost 5 bases to trimming and J lost 7 bases, with 9 bases between them. In nucleotides, the CDR3 is TGTGCCAGCAGTACTACAGGGAATTCACCCCTCCACTTT. Encoded protein: CASSTTGNSPLHF.

This clone was counted between two and nine times. The CDR3 protein is CASSPRDRGGSPLHF. In nucleotides, the CDR3 is TGTGCCAGCAGCCCCCGGGACAGGGGAGGTTCACCCCTCCACTTT. The chain recombines TRBV6-7 with TRBJ1-6; 10 bases map to TRBD1. TRBV6-7 is an open reading frame, and its role is uncertain. The J segment lost 9 bases and the V segment lost 6 bases, leaving 8 bases of the junction unmatched. This CDR3 contains 15 residues.

The chain links TRBV2 to TRBJ1-4; tentatively, D is TRBD1 (5 bases). Trimming removed 3 bases from V and 0 bases from J, with 8 bases in between. Germline V CDR1 and CDR2: SNHLY, FYNNEI. The CDR3 extends over 15 amino acids. CDR3 loop: CASSETTATNEKLFF. CDR3 sequence (DNA): TGTGCCAGCAGTGAGACGACAGCAACTAATGAAAAACTGTTTTTT.

In DNA form, the CDR3 reads TGTGCCACCAGCACCCGAGGGGGGGCGATAAACACTGAAGCTTTCTTT. The encoded protein is CATSTRGGAINTEAFF. The rearrangement uses TRBV15 and TRBJ1-1; D might be TRBD1 (6 bases). The V gene lost 4 bases and the J gene lost 2 bases, with 17 bases spanning the gap. Per germline, CDR1 LNHNV and CDR2 YYDKDF (reference sequence). The CDR3 totals 16 residues.

The J gene is TRBJ2-7, the V gene TRBV28; D gene unclear. This CDR3 spans 11 amino acids. V was pared by 7 bases and J by 0 bases, with 4 bases between. CDR1 is MDHEN and CDR2 is SYDVKM in the germline V gene. In DNA form, the CDR3 reads TGTGCCAGCACACACTCCTACGAGCAGTACTTC. It translates to CASTHSYEQYF.

The rearrangement links TRBV7-2 to TRBJ2-7, with TRBD2 matching over 8 bases. Germline CDR1 reads SGHTA; CDR2 reads FQGNSA. V trimming: 5 bases; J trimming: 6 bases; junction bases outside the gene matches: 18. The CDR3 consists of 17 residues. CDR3 sequence: CASSDPGAGLGLFEQYF. DNA for the CDR3: TGTGCCAGCAGCGACCCGGGGGCGGGACTAGGTTTGTTCGAGCAGTACTTC.

The V and J genes are TRBV19 and TRBJ2-1; 10 bases agree with TRBD2. After removal of 5 bases from V and 0 bases from J, the junction contained 4 bases not matched to a gene. CDR3 size: 16 residues. Per germline, CDR1 LNHDA and CDR2 SQIVND (reference sequence). CDR3: CASSSRTSGSYNEQFF. CDR3 bases: TGTGCCAGTAGTTCCCGGACTAGCGGCTCCTACAATGAGCAGTTCTTC.

The rearrangement uses TRBV3-1 (or the pseudogene TRBV3-2) and TRBJ1-1; D perhaps matches TRBD1 (5 bases). V shed 8 bases and J shed 2 bases, with 18 bases lying between them. The CDR3 covers 15 residues. The V gene's germline CDR1 is LGHDT and CDR2 YNNKEL (reference sequence). The CDR3 spells CASQLGQGGNTEAFF. As DNA, the CDR3 is TGTGCCAGCCAATTGGGGCAGGGCGGCAACACTGAAGCTTTCTTT.

J is TRBJ1-5 and V is TRBV7-9, with D perhaps TRBD1 (6 bases). V lost 5 bases, J lost 4 bases, and 12 bases lay in between. The CDR3 is made up of 14 amino acids. Germline V lookup: CDR1 SEHNR, CDR2 FQNEAQ (reference sequence). The CDR3 is CASSPLGGNQPQHF. DNA for the CDR3: TGTGCCAGCAGCCCTTTAGGGGGTAATCAGCCCCAGCATTTT.

The chain is built from TRBV13 and TRBJ1-5; TRBD1 might be the D (6 bases). Germline V gene sequence: CDR1 PRHDT, CDR2 FYEKMQ (reference sequence). CDR3 length equals 14 residues. The ends were cut back, 3 bases at V and 5 bases at J, with 11 bases in the middle. The CDR3 DNA reads TGTGCCAGCAGCTTTTCAGGGGTACATCAGCCCCAGCATTTT. It yields the protein CASSFSGVHQPQHF. The variable domain in full, completed from reference TRBV13 and TRBJ1-5, reads AAGVIQSPRHLIKEKRETATLKCYPIPRHDTVYWYQQGPGQDPQFLISFYEKMQSDKGSIPDRFSAQQFSDYHSELNMSSLELGDSALYFCASSFSGVHQPQHFGDGTRLSIL.

The V and J genes are TRBV7-9 and TRBJ1-6, with 7 bases identical to TRBD1. Germline V lookup: CDR1 SEHNR, CDR2 FQNEAQ (reference sequence). CDR3 length: 14 residues. Germline trimming cut 5 bases from V and 7 bases from J; bases unmatched to any gene: 5. The CDR3 DNA reads as TGTGCCAGCAGCCCAGACAGGGAGAATTCACCCCTCCACTTT. It codes for CASSPDRENSPLHF. Together with reference TRBV7-9 and TRBJ1-6, the CDR3 gives the full variable domain: DTGVSQNPRHKITKRGQNVTFRCDPISEHNRLYWYRQTLGQGPEFLTYFQNEAQLEKSRLLSDRFSAERPKGSFSTLEIQRTEQGDSAMYLCASSPDRENSPLHFGNGTRLTVT.

J is TRBJ1-2 and V is TRBV5-1; D gene uncertain. The CDR3 contains 15 residues. Per the germline V gene, CDR1 is SGHRS and CDR2 is YFSETQ. Trimming removed 2 bases from V and 2 bases from J, with 13 bases in between. Here the CDR3 reads CASSLGGPRNYGYTF. DNA of the CDR3: TGCGCCAGCAGCTTAGGAGGGCCGAGAAACTATGGCTACACCTTC. Looking up the rest from reference TRBV5-1 and TRBJ1-2 gives the full variable domain: KAGVTQTPRYLIKTRGQQVTLSCSPISGHRSVSWYQQTPGQGLQFLFEYFSETQRNKGNFPGRFSGRQFSNSRSEMNVSTLELGDSALYLCASSLGGPRNYGYTFGSGTRLTVV.

This clone was detected only once. V usage is TRBV6-1 and J usage is TRBJ2-4; 11 nucleotides match TRBD2. CDR3 length: 20 residues. In germline, CDR1 is MNHNS, CDR2 SASEGT. Unmatched junction bases numbered 11, after V lost 1 base and J lost 0 bases. The CDR3 bases are TGTGCCAGCAGTGAAGTGCTGGTAGCGGGGGGGCCCCCAGCCAAAAACATTCAGTACTTC. It codes for CASSEVLVAGGPPAKNIQYF.

J is TRBJ1-2 and V is TRBV7-9, with 7 positions matching TRBD1. V trimming: 5 bases; J trimming: 4 bases; junction bases outside the gene matches: 13. CDR3 length: 16 residues. CDR1 and CDR2 (germline): SEHNR, FQNEAQ (reference sequence). CDR3 protein: CASSGRDSPVLYGYTF. The CDR3 nucleotides are TGTGCCAGCAGCGGTCGGGACAGCCCCGTTCTCTATGGCTACACCTTC.

The chain recombines TRBV7-2 with TRBJ2-5; D is perhaps TRBD1 (7 bases). Trimming took 5 bases from V and 5 from J, leaving 18 bases between them. The CDR3 length is 15 residues. From germline, CDR1 is SGHTA and CDR2 FQGNSA. CDR3 sequence reads: CASSTYGQEGETQYF. As DNA, the CDR3 is TGTGCCAGCAGCACCTACGGACAGGAGGGGGAGACCCAGTACTTC.

The chain recombines TRBV9 with TRBJ2-1; 11 bases agree with TRBD1. The CDR3 totals 15 residues. Germline CDR1 is SGDLS and CDR2 is YYNGEE. The J segment lost 5 bases and the V segment lost 4 bases, leaving 5 bases of the junction unmatched. CDR3 coding DNA: TGTGCCAGCAGCTTTGGGACAGGGGGGGACAATGAGCAGTTCTTC. Translating it yields CASSFGTGGDNEQFF.

The chain joins TRBV19 to TRBJ2-5, with 9 bases aligning to TRBD1. Germline lookup yields CDR1 LNHDA and CDR2 SQIVND (reference sequence). The CDR3 is made up of 15 amino acids. V shed 6 bases and J 1 base; nucleotides not matched to a gene: 6. The CDR3 sequence is CASSPGQGLQETQYF. The CDR3 coding sequence is TGTGCCAGTAGCCCGGGACAGGGCCTCCAAGAGACCCAGTACTTC.

This clone was observed once. The chain employs TRBV11-3 and TRBJ2-2; 9 bases align to TRBD1. This CDR3 is built from 14 residues. The ends lost 5 bases at V and 6 bases at J; junction bases unmatched: 4. The V gene's germline CDR1 is SGHNT and CDR2 YENEEA. Here the CDR3 reads CASSPRTGAGELFF. DNA of the CDR3: TGTGCCAGCAGCCCCCGGACAGGGGCCGGGGAGCTGTTTTTT.

The rearrangement uses TRBV6-5 and TRBJ1-3; perhaps TRBD1 as D (5 bases). V dropped 8 bases and J dropped 4 bases, with 12 bases sitting between them. The germline CDR1 and CDR2 sequences are MNHEY and SVGAGI. The CDR3 length is 13 residues. In DNA form, the CDR3 reads TGTGCCAGCGGCGGGGGGACGGGAAACACCATATATTTT. Residues: CASGGGTGNTIYF.

The rearrangement links TRBV6-2 or TRBV6-3 to TRBJ2-5, with a tentative D call TRBD2 (6 bases). The CDR3 is 18 amino acids. V dropped 0 bases and J dropped 5 bases, with 22 bases sitting between them. The germline gives CDR1 MNHEY, CDR2 SVGEGT. The CDR3, as DNA: TGTGCCAGCAGTTACTCGAGCGGGTTAGCGATCCCGGGGGAGACCCAGTACTTC. Translating it yields CASSYSSGLAIPGETQYF.

The V and J genes are TRBV5-1 and TRBJ1-2; D is unclear. Germline V lookup: CDR1 SGHRS, CDR2 YFSETQ. Trimming shortened V by 1 base and J by 0 bases, and 7 bases separated the two germline ends. The CDR3 contains 14 residues. The CDR3: CASSLTQANYGYTF. CDR3 coding DNA: TGCGCCAGCAGCTTGACACAAGCTAACTATGGCTACACCTTC.

The chain employs TRBV11-2 and TRBJ2-2; 11 bases line up with TRBD2. The germline gives CDR1 SGHAT, CDR2 FQNNGV. V lost 4 bases, J lost 8 bases, and 6 bases stayed unmatched. CDR3 length: 15 amino acids. CDR3 sequence (DNA): TGTGCCAGCAGCTCCAGACTAGCGGGGCGTGGGGAGCTGTTTTTT. Translating it yields CASSSRLAGRGELFF.

The chain combines TRBV29-1 with TRBJ2-1; 7 nucleotides line up with TRBD1. The CDR3 is 13 amino acids. Germline V gene sequence: CDR1 SQVTM, CDR2 ANQGSEA. Unmatched junction bases numbered 6, after V lost 5 bases and J lost 5 bases. The CDR3 spells CSVKDRLDNEQFF. For the CDR3, the DNA is TGCAGCGTTAAGGACAGGCTGGACAATGAGCAGTTCTTC.

The V and J genes are TRBV3-1 (or the pseudogene TRBV3-2) and TRBJ1-2; 7 positions match TRBD1. The V gene end was trimmed by 1 base and the J gene end by 7 bases; junction bases not matched to a gene: 6. The CDR3 is 14 amino acids. Germline CDR1 is LGHDT and CDR2 is YNNKEL (reference sequence). CDR3 in DNA: TGTGCCAGCAGCCAAGTTGACAGGGTTCCTGGCTACACCTTC. Its protein product is CASSQVDRVPGYTF.

The CDR3 DNA sequence: TGCGCCAGCGGCGGCCCTAACTATGGCTACACCTTC. It codes for CASGGPNYGYTF. The rearrangement joins TRBV4-1 to TRBJ1-2; D unclear. Deletions cut 8 bases from V and 0 bases from J, with 7 bases between. From germline, CDR1 is MGHRA and CDR2 YSYEKL. The CDR3 loop spans 12 amino acids.

This sequence joins TRBV19 and TRBJ1-5; perhaps TRBD1 as D (5 bases). V gave up 3 bases and J gave up 5 bases, with 8 bases separating them. The CDR3 is 13 residues long. In germline, CDR1 is LNHDA, CDR2 SQIVND (reference sequence). Written as DNA, the CDR3 is TGTGCCAGTAGTATCAGCAGGGATCAGCCCCAGCATTTT. Residues: CASSISRDQPQHF.